What follows is one T cell receptor (beta chain) and its context. The germline V gene has CDR1 MDHEN and CDR2 SYDVKM. Trimming cost V 4 bases and J 1 base; bases outside gene matches: 7. The CDR3 runs 16 residues. Original data processing: Amplification from reference gene primers served as the basis for estimated nucleated cell counts. Generated by immunoSEQ multiplex PCR, the TCRdb table keeps only in-frame clones and is missing some. That table is the source of V, J and clone size, and D and trimming were worked out from the DNA. The repertoire holds 25,000 to 30,000 clones, 70% to 90% seen once, with 5.5% to 7.5% in the top ten. The sample comes from a study of blood T cell repertoires in COVID-19. Across the study: COVID-19 samples, acute and convalescent, were from the United States, Italy and Spain. PBMCs, B-cell-depleted T cells, or T cells were the source of the cDNA or gDNA that made up the material.

The origin of this receptor is a human donor in a cohort sampled during active COVID-19. Sequencing was performed on peripheral blood. The rearrangement joins TRBV28 to TRBJ1-5, with 7 positions matching TRBD1. As DNA, the CDR3 is TGTGCCAGCAGTTCTCCGACGACAGGGAGCAATCAGCCCCAGCATTTT. This translates into CASSSPTTGSNQPQHF.